A selection of T cell receptor beta chains follows, all from one sample in a study of T cell repertoires in cytomegalovirus infection. One entry per CDR3 protein results from TCRdb running MiXCR on the reads. The sample records around 740,000 distinct CDR3 sequences, approximately 40% being singletons. Sequencing was carried out using PBMCs. The receptors shown here come from a human donor in good health (CMV status not recorded). Some clones in this sample may be carry-over from other donors' samples. The CDR3 runs from the conserved cysteine through the conserved F or W.

j_gene	v_gene	CDR3aa
TRBJ1-1	TRBV14	CASSQVWPANTEAFF
TRBJ2-5	TRBV28	CASSQRTGGRETQYF
TRBJ2-1	TRBV20-1	CSASWRRSSYNEQFF
TRBJ2-1	TRBV5-6	CASSLGRTVSNEQFF
TRBJ2-1	TRBV27	CASSPQSTGRVYNEQFF
TRBJ2-1	TRBV7-8	CASSLGGATTYNEQFF
TRBJ1-1	TRBV6-1	CASRPPGENTEAFF
TRBJ2-7	TRBV2	CASAQGAGSYEQYF
TRBJ2-7	TRBV7-2	CASSLGSAGVDKYF
TRBJ2-1	TRBV6-1	CASSEKLGSYNEQFF
TRBJ1-5	TRBV4-1	CASSQVQATNQPQHF
TRBJ1-5	TRBV28	CASTPLGGGGEVTQPQHF
TRBJ1-5	TRBV4-1	CASSHGMDQPQHF
TRBJ1-4	TRBV7-9	CASSQQGAEKLFF
TRBJ1-2	TRBV7-2	CASSPGQARGYTF
TRBJ2-5	TRBV7-3	CASSPQTGRGETQYF
TRBJ2-3	TRBV7-6	CASSEAGTGEFPDTQYF
TRBJ1-2	TRBV10-3	CAITADREYGYNF
TRBJ2-5	TRBV27	CARLQALETQYF
TRBJ2-1	TRBV19	CASRPKIGGGTSVYNEQFF
TRBJ1-6	TRBV24-1	CATSDFNGRNYNSPLHF
TRBJ2-1	TRBV5-6	CASSLDREGHNEQFF
TRBJ2-6	TRBV3-1	CASSQESRGGGSGANVLTF
TRBJ2-6	TRBV28	CASSPSGVSGANVLTF
TRBJ1-4	TRBV24-1	CATSDRTGTNEKLFF
TRBJ2-6	TRBV19	CASSIPTGSGANVLTF
TRBJ1-5	TRBV30	CAWSRDRGLHQPQHF
TRBJ2-1	TRBV27	CASSPRQGSYNEQFF
TRBJ2-2	TRBV7-8	CASSSGLAGGGTGELFF
TRBJ2-3	TRBV27	CASRTLAGRTDTQYF
TRBJ2-3	TRBV28	CASSLWPWAGTEDTQYF
TRBJ2-5	TRBV6-1	CASSRDTGRTQYF
TRBJ2-1	TRBV6-1	CASSEGAGFTYNEQFF
TRBJ2-3	TRBV7-6	CASSADGGFRTDTQYF
TRBJ1-3	TRBV28	CASSLAAPPVRNTIYF
TRBJ2-2	TRBV6-1	CASSPRQGLGTGELFF
TRBJ1-5	TRBV18	CASSPGPDQPQHF
TRBJ2-1	TRBV6-6	CASSYSGKGSYNEQFF
TRBJ1-2	TRBV7-2	CATGRILVHYGYTF
TRBJ2-1	TRBV29-1	CSTGTHTESSYNEQFF
TRBJ1-1	TRBV19	CATSVGNTEAFF
TRBJ1-1	TRBV5-5	CASSPGRPMNTEAFF
TRBJ2-7	TRBV20-1	CSARGVETKGINLGEQYF
TRBJ2-7	TRBV15	CATSKGTGVYEQYF
TRBJ2-1	TRBV19	CASSNPTGWEDDEQFF
TRBJ1-3	TRBV12-3/TRBV12-4	CASTETLGNTIYF
TRBJ2-7	TRBV29-1	CSVRGPYEQYF
TRBJ2-1	TRBV7-6	CASSRPRSRDDNEQFF
TRBJ2-5	TRBV28	CASSFRQVGETQYF
TRBJ2-5	TRBV3-1	CASSQGSIQETQYF
TRBJ2-1	TRBV2	CASSVLAGGVYNEQFF
TRBJ2-5	TRBV7-6	CALKHLAQETQYF
TRBJ1-1	TRBV10-3	CAISAGTSNTEAFF